Presented here are 5 T cell receptor beta chains from one specimen sequenced in a study of blood T cell repertoires in COVID-19. This table comes from immunoSEQ multiplex PCR, and its TCRdb copy is limited to in-frame clones, with some not included. This table holds 300,000 to 400,000 clones, 88% found once. The material sequenced was PBMCs or T cells enriched from blood (not recorded which). All receptors derive from a woman between 25 and 40 years old with acute COVID-19.

This clone was detected only once. This sequence joins TRBV19 and TRBJ2-7; D unresolved. CDR3 length: 11 amino acids. The V end lost 3 bases, the J end lost 5 bases, and 5 bases lay between the germline ends. The germline V gene encodes CDR1 LNHDA and CDR2 SQIVND (reference sequence). The CDR3 region has the DNA TGTGCCAGTAGTATCCAGGACGAGCAGTACTTC. Protein product: CASSIQDEQYF.

The chain is built from TRBV6-1 and TRBJ1-5; D not resolved. V dropped 3 bases and J dropped 7 bases, with 10 bases sitting between them. The CDR3 spans 13 residues. Germline V gene lookup returns CDR1 MNHNS and CDR2 SASEGT. CDR3 amino acids: CASSDRFEQPQHF. CDR3 bases: TGTGCCAGCAGTGACAGATTTGAACAGCCCCAGCATTTT.

The chain combines TRBV6-2 or TRBV6-3 with TRBJ1-4, with a weak D call TRBD1 (6 bases). The V and J ends lost 6 bases and 1 base respectively, with 24 bases between them. The V gene's germline CDR1 is MNHEY and CDR2 SVGEGT. CDR3 length: 19 residues. The CDR3 region is CASSLFRDTGKGTNEKLFF. Written as DNA, the CDR3 is TGTGCCAGCAGCCTATTCCGGGACACTGGAAAAGGAACTAATGAAAAACTGTTTTTT.

In this sample, this clone turned up once. The chain is built from TRBV5-6 and TRBJ2-7, with TRBD2 as a possible D gene (5 bases). Germline V gene data show CDR1 as SGHDT and CDR2 as YYEEEE. V was pared by 0 bases and J by 5 bases, with 12 bases between. This CDR3 spans 14 amino acids. The CDR3 bases are TGTGCCAGCAGCTTGGTGGCGGGCAAGGACGAGCAGTACTTC. The encoded protein is CASSLVAGKDEQYF.

The V call is TRBV7-2, the J call TRBJ2-3, with D unresolved. This CDR3 comprises 14 residues. Germline V gene sequence: CDR1 SGHTA, CDR2 FQGNSA. With 5 bases removed from V and 0 bases from J, the gap between germline ends came to 9 bases. The CDR3 region is CASSPGWSTDTQYF. The CDR3 DNA follows: TGTGCCAGCAGCCCGGGTTGGAGCACAGATACGCAGTATTTT.